The source of this T cell receptor beta chain is a study of vaccination and CD4 T cells after COVID-19. As for the study in general: All convalescent patients were nasal swab PCR positive for SARS-CoV-2; eight or nine had mild and one severe disease. Overlapping spike peptides of SARS-CoV-2, HCoV-NL63, HCoV-OC43 and HCoV-229E stimulated the cells.

There are 12 residues in the CDR3. Germline values: CDR1 DFQATT, CDR2 SNEGSKA (reference sequence). V was pared by 3 bases and J by 14 bases, with 17 bases between. The Oncomine TCR Beta short-read assay sequenced DNA from cultured CD4+ T cells. The template was genomic DNA from cultured CD4+ T cells. TCRdb fed the PCR reads into MiXCR, producing one record per CDR3 protein. The sample contains over 10,000 distinct CDR3 sequences, about 79% of which appear only once. Regarding this clonotype: The antigen is not known.

Sample treatment: approximately nine-day PBMC culture with coronavirus spike peptide pools or control peptides (ViraFEST assay). US Alpha, Beta and Delta variants postdated the positive PCR dates, which ran from March to December 2020. What was sequenced was CD4+ T cells from blood, cultured in vitro. The clonotype comes from a human donor who had recovered from COVID-19. This sequence joins TRBV20-1 and TRBJ2-1; D is perhaps TRBD2 (5 bases). Here the CDR3 reads CSARGSDQFEFF. CDR3 in DNA: TGCAGTGCTAGGGGGAGTGACCAGTTTGAGTTCTTC.